Shown below are 10 T cell receptor beta chains from a single sample sequenced in a study of blood T cell repertoires in COVID-19 (dated by TCRdb to about 2020). To prepare the library, the immunoSEQ multiplex PCR assay was applied. The clones in this table, taken by TCRdb from immuneACCESS, are in-frame only. Not every clone is retained; where verified, under half of the shortfall comes from an unresolved V gene, and the cause of the rest is unknown. In this sample the table shows more than 95,000 clones, over 60% of which occur a single time. The top ten clones comprise 6.2% of the sample. Sequencing used peripheral blood. Source of these receptors: a man in his sixties or seventies with acute or convalescent COVID-19.

J is TRBJ2-1 and V is TRBV12-3 or TRBV12-4, with a tentative D call TRBD1 (5 bases). The CDR3 sequence is 12 residues long. V dropped 7 bases and J dropped 10 bases, with 14 bases sitting between them. The CDR3 DNA reads TGTGCCAGCACCCCCCGGAACAGGGAGCAGTTCTTC. Its translation: CASTPRNREQFF.

V is TRBV30 and J is TRBJ1-5, with 11 bases aligning to TRBD1. The CDR3 loop spans 14 amino acids. Germline CDR1 reads GTSNPN; CDR2 reads SVGIG (reference sequence). V lost 1 base, J lost 6 bases, and 2 bases stayed unmatched. DNA for the CDR3: TGTGCCTGGAGTGGAGGGACAGGGGGTCAGCCCCAGCATTTT. This translates into CAWSGGTGGQPQHF.

The genes are TRBV6-2 or TRBV6-3 and TRBJ2-5; 8 nucleotides match TRBD2. The germline gives CDR1 MNHEY, CDR2 SVGEGT. Losses at the gene ends were 4 bases for V and 0 bases for J; bases not matched to a gene: 4. This CDR3 comprises 15 residues. CDR3 bases: TGTGCCAGCAGTTGGGATAGCGGGGACCAAGAGACCCAGTACTTC. This codes for CASSWDSGDQETQYF.

The CDR3 bases are TGTGCCAGCTCACCAAACAGGGGGGACACCGGGGAGCTGTTTTTT. As protein: CASSPNRGDTGELFF. The chain carries TRBV18 and TRBJ2-2, with 8 nucleotides matching TRBD1. Trimming removed 2 bases from V and 3 bases from J; junction bases left unmatched: 2. Germline assignment: CDR1 KGHSH and CDR2 LQKENI. The CDR3 has 15 amino acids.

Only a few counts were recorded for this clone. The rearrangement uses TRBV6-5 and TRBJ2-5, with a possible D match to TRBD1 (5 bases). Germline CDR1 is MNHEY and CDR2 is SVGAGI. V was shortened by 2 bases and J by 5 bases, with 9 bases between the two germline ends. This CDR3 spans 13 amino acids. The CDR3 sequence is CASSYPGSETQYF. The CDR3 DNA reads TGTGCCAGCAGTTACCCAGGGTCGGAGACCCAGTACTTC.

The genes are TRBV2 and TRBJ1-3; no firm D call. The V end was cut by 3 bases, the J end by 4 bases, with 4 bases between. CDR3 length equals 12 residues. Germline-derived CDR1 and CDR2 are SNHLY and FYNNEI. In nucleotides, the CDR3 is TGTGCCAGCAGTGATCCGGGAAACACCATATATTTT. It specifies CASSDPGNTIYF. Complete variable domain (other parts from reference TRBV2 and TRBJ1-3): EPEVTQTPSHQVTQMGQEVILRCVPISNHLYFYWYRQILGQKVEFLVSFYNNEISEKSEIFDDQFSVERPDGSNFTLKIRSTKLEDSAMYFCASSDPGNTIYFGEGSWLTVV.

This clone was seen only once. The V call is TRBV19, the J call TRBJ1-2; 9 nucleotides align to TRBD1. V lost 6 bases, J lost 6 bases, and 5 bases stayed unmatched. This CDR3 has 13 amino acids. Germline V gene data show CDR1 as LNHDA and CDR2 as SQIVND (reference sequence). In DNA, the CDR3 is TGTGCCAGTAGGGACAGGGGAAGCGATGGCTACACCTTC. This translates into CASRDRGSDGYTF.

The DNA for the CDR3 is TGTGCCAGCAGTAGGACAGGAGCGAACACCGGGGAGCTGTTTTTT. Translation gives CASSRTGANTGELFF. This chain joins TRBV9 and TRBJ2-2; 7 nucleotides align to TRBD1. The CDR3 has 15 amino acids. With 5 bases clipped from V and 0 bases from J, the junction kept 4 bases outside the gene matches. The germline V gene has CDR1 SGDLS and CDR2 YYNGEE.

This clone was seen only once. CDR3 loop: CASSQEGGVTGELFF. As DNA, the CDR3 is TGCGCCAGCAGCCAAGAGGGGGGTGTCACCGGGGAGCTGTTTTTT. This chain links TRBV4-3 with TRBJ2-2; maybe TRBD2 (6 bases). Trimming shortened V by 0 bases and J by 4 bases, and 9 bases separated the two germline ends. This CDR3 has 15 residues. Germline V gene data show CDR1 as LGHNA and CDR2 as YSLEER.

The genes are TRBV29-1 and TRBJ2-5; a weak D match, TRBD2 (6 bases). The CDR3 sequence is 12 residues long. The germline V gene has CDR1 SQVTM and CDR2 ANQGSEA. V was shortened by 6 bases and J by 3 bases, with 11 bases between the two germline ends. CDR3 in amino acids: CSVTVAEETQYF. CDR3 DNA: TGCAGCGTGACGGTAGCGGAAGAGACCCAGTACTTC.